A single sample is the source of the 14 T cell receptor beta chains below, sequenced in a study of cytomegalovirus exposure and HLA in healthy donors. The PCR contained 60 Vbeta and 13 Jbeta primers. Clones were read by immunoSEQ multiplex PCR, and TCRdb kept only the in-frame ones, dropping some. This listing includes around 200,000 clones. The sequenced sample was PBMCs. The receptors were gathered from a woman aged 18-29 years in good health and CMV-seropositive.

J is TRBJ2-7 and V is TRBV2; TRBD2 matches at 11 bases. V was clipped by 6 bases and J by 3 bases; unmatched bases: 4. Germline V gives CDR1 SNHLY, CDR2 FYNNEI. CDR3 length: 14 residues. CDR3 protein: CASRLLAGVYEQYF. The CDR3 coding sequence is TGTGCCAGCAGATTACTAGCGGGGGTCTACGAGCAGTACTTC.

This sequence joins TRBV5-1 and TRBJ2-3, with 13 bases that match TRBD2. CDR3 length equals 15 residues. After removal of 4 bases from V and 3 bases from J, the junction contained 2 bases not matched to a gene. Germline CDR1 SGHRS, CDR2 YFSETQ. DNA for the CDR3: TGCGCCAGCAGCGAGGGACTAGCGGGGACAGATACGCAGTATTTT. This translates into CASSEGLAGTDTQYF.

The rearrangement joins TRBV30 to TRBJ2-6; D gene ambiguous. Germline V lookup: CDR1 GTSNPN, CDR2 SVGIG (reference sequence). This CDR3 contains 14 residues. V gave up 4 bases and J gave up 0 bases, with 7 bases separating them. This CDR3 reads CAWIGLSGANVLTF. Here the CDR3 DNA reads TGTGCCTGGATCGGTCTCTCTGGGGCCAACGTCCTGACTTTC.

The chain is built from TRBV6-5 and TRBJ2-7; 7 positions match TRBD1. CDR1 and CDR2 (germline): MNHEY, SVGAGI. CDR3 length equals 13 residues. V gave up 8 bases and J gave up 3 bases; unmatched junction bases: 7. The CDR3 is CASGPGQYYEQYF. The CDR3 DNA sequence: TGTGCCAGCGGCCCGGGACAGTACTACGAGCAGTACTTC.

The chain links TRBV19 to TRBJ1-5; 10 positions agree with TRBD1. The CDR3 totals 15 residues. The germline CDR1 and CDR2 sequences are LNHDA and SQIVND (reference sequence). With 5 bases clipped from V and 8 bases from J, the junction kept 9 bases outside the gene matches. The CDR3 loop reads CASSVDRGREKPQHF. The CDR3, as DNA: TGTGCCAGTAGTGTTGACAGGGGGCGCGAGAAGCCCCAGCATTTT. The full variable domain, completed using reference TRBV19 and TRBJ1-5, is DGGITQSPKYLFRKEGQNVTLSCEQNLNHDAMYWYRQDPGQGLRLIYYSQIVNDFQKGDIAEGYSVSREKKESFPLTVTSAQKNPTAFYLCASSVDRGREKPQHFGDGTRLSIL.

The gene calls are TRBV4-3 and TRBJ2-3; a weak D match, TRBD1 (5 bases). The CDR3 runs 17 residues. Germline lookup yields CDR1 LGHNA and CDR2 YSLEER. Trimming pared 4 bases from V and 0 bases from J, leaving 17 bases between. The CDR3 DNA reads TGCGCCAGCAGCCGCCGACCGACAGTGACTAGCACAGATACGCAGTATTTT. As protein: CASSRRPTVTSTDTQYF.

This rearrangement joins TRBV7-9 to TRBJ2-5, with 12 bases lining up with TRBD1. This CDR3 contains 15 residues. Per germline, CDR1 SEHNR and CDR2 FQNEAQ (reference sequence). V lost 3 bases and J lost 9; bases outside the gene matches: 8. As DNA, the CDR3 is TGTGCCAGCAGCTTCCGGGACAGGGGGCGCGGGTCCCAGTACTTC. Residues: CASSFRDRGRGSQYF.

The rearrangement links TRBV11-3 to TRBJ2-7, with 9 bases aligning to TRBD2. CDR1 SGHNT and CDR2 YENEEA come from the germline V gene. The CDR3 sequence is 18 residues long. The trim removed 5 bases at V and 1 base at J, leaving 15 bases unmatched. CDR3 bases: TGTGCCAGCAGCCTTCCGGTCACTCATAGCGGGAGATCCTACGAGCAGTACTTC. Translation: CASSLPVTHSGRSYEQYF.

The chain uses TRBV9 and TRBJ2-1, with 11 bases identical to TRBD2. This CDR3 is 15 amino acids long. Germline CDR1 is SGDLS and CDR2 is YYNGEE. V lost 6 bases to trimming and J lost 7 bases; unmatched junction nucleotides: 9. The CDR3 DNA reads TGTGCCAGCACTTTGACTAGCGGGGCGGTGAATGAGCAGTTCTTC. Protein sequence: CASTLTSGAVNEQFF.

This chain uses TRBV6-6 with TRBJ2-1, with 14 bases fitting TRBD2. The V gene's germline CDR1 is MNHNY and CDR2 SVGAGI (reference sequence). Trimming took 4 bases from V and 7 from J; bases not matched to a gene: 6. The CDR3 extends over 16 amino acids. CDR3 sequence (DNA): TGTGCCAGCAGTTTAGGACTAGCGGGAGGTCTGAATGAGCAGTTCTTC. Translating it yields CASSLGLAGGLNEQFF.

The rearrangement joins TRBV2 to TRBJ2-1, with 7 bases that match TRBD1. CDR1 and CDR2 (germline): SNHLY, FYNNEI. After removal of 2 bases from V and 5 bases from J, the junction contained 6 bases not matched to a gene. CDR3 size: 15 residues. CDR3 amino acids: CASSEIGQADNEQFF. CDR3 bases: TGTGCCAGCAGTGAAATCGGACAGGCTGACAATGAGCAGTTCTTC.

The J gene is TRBJ2-2, the V gene TRBV4-1; TRBD2 agrees at 9 bases. This CDR3 spans 16 amino acids. Germline trimming cut 4 bases from V and 3 bases from J; bases unmatched to any gene: 6. The germline V gene encodes CDR1 MGHRA and CDR2 YSYEKL. The CDR3 here is CASSPEAGGDTGELFF. CDR3 sequence (DNA): TGCGCCAGCAGCCCCGAAGCGGGGGGAGACACCGGGGAGCTGTTTTTT.

The rearrangement uses TRBV7-2 and TRBJ1-1; D perhaps matches TRBD1 (5 bases). Germline assignment: CDR1 SGHTA and CDR2 FQGNSA. The CDR3 loop spans 15 amino acids. V lost 5 bases and J lost 5, with 18 bases in between. The DNA for the CDR3 is TGTGCCAGCAGCCTGAACCCCCAGGGAGGGACTGAAGCTTTCTTT. Residues: CASSLNPQGGTEAFF.

The chain combines TRBV5-1 with TRBJ2-6; 7 nucleotides match TRBD1. The CDR3 loop spans 18 amino acids. CDR1 and CDR2 from the germline V gene are SGHRS and YFSETQ. V gave up 4 bases and J gave up 0 bases; unmatched junction bases: 10. The DNA of the CDR3 is TGCGCCAGCAGCGAGACCCCGGGACAGAGCTCTGGGGCCAACGTCCTGACTTTC. Encoded protein: CASSETPGQSSGANVLTF.